The 32 T cell receptor beta chains reported below all come from one sample, sequenced in a study of cytomegalovirus exposure and HLA in healthy donors. Primers for the PCR totalled 60 Vbeta and 13 Jbeta. Method: immunoSEQ multiplex PCR; TCRdb's copy keeps in-frame clones and lacks some. The table shows under 200,000 clones, with around nine tenths occurring only once. The sequenced sample was PBMCs. All receptors derive from a woman between 18 and 29 years old in good health and CMV-seronegative.

V usage is TRBV6-1 and J usage is TRBJ2-3; possibly TRBD1 for D (5 bases). With 2 bases removed from V and 1 base from J, the gap between germline ends came to 25 bases. CDR1 MNHNS and CDR2 SASEGT come from the germline V gene. The CDR3 length is 20 residues. The CDR3 sequence is CASSELGQGIGERGTDTQYF. As DNA, the CDR3 is TGTGCCAGCAGTGAACTCGGGCAGGGCATAGGGGAACGGGGCACAGATACGCAGTATTTT.

V is TRBV7-8 and J is TRBJ2-7; 7 bases are a match to TRBD1. The ends lost 3 bases at V and 0 bases at J; junction bases unmatched: 5. From germline, CDR1 is SGHVS and CDR2 FQNEAQ. This CDR3 spans 15 amino acids. This chain's CDR3 is CASSLATGPSYEQYF. DNA of the CDR3: TGTGCCAGCAGCTTGGCGACAGGGCCCTCCTACGAGCAGTACTTC.

The rearrangement links TRBV7-9 to TRBJ1-1, with 10 bases that match TRBD1. The J segment lost 3 bases and the V segment lost 5 bases, leaving 9 bases of the junction unmatched. The CDR3 has 16 residues. CDR1 and CDR2 from the germline V gene are SEHNR and FQNEAQ (reference sequence). CDR3 region: CASSPRIGTGDTEAFF. DNA for the CDR3: TGTGCCAGCAGCCCCCGGATCGGGACAGGGGACACTGAAGCTTTCTTT.

The chain has TRBV19 and TRBJ1-1, with D perhaps TRBD1 (6 bases). Trimming cost V 3 bases and J 0 bases, with 11 bases left between them. Germline V gives CDR1 LNHDA, CDR2 SQIVND (reference sequence). The CDR3 extends over 15 amino acids. The chain's CDR3 is CASSIDTGMNTEAFF. In DNA, the CDR3 is TGTGCCAGTAGTATCGATACAGGGATGAACACTGAAGCTTTCTTT. Full variable domain (missing parts from reference TRBV19 and TRBJ1-1): DGGITQSPKYLFRKEGQNVTLSCEQNLNHDAMYWYRQDPGQGLRLIYYSQIVNDFQKGDIAEGYSVSREKKESFPLTVTSAQKNPTAFYLCASSIDTGMNTEAFFGQGTRLTVV.

This chain connects TRBV5-1 to TRBJ2-7; maybe TRBD2 (6 bases). Trimming removed 4 bases at V and 2 bases at J, with 16 bases between. Germline V gives CDR1 SGHRS, CDR2 YFSETQ. CDR3 length equals 15 residues. DNA for the CDR3: TGCGCCAGCAGCCCAACTAGCCCCAACCCCTACGAGCAGTACTTC. Residues: CASSPTSPNPYEQYF. Supplemented by reference TRBV5-1 and TRBJ2-7, the full variable domain reads KAGVTQTPRYLIKTRGQQVTLSCSPISGHRSVSWYQQTPGQGLQFLFEYFSETQRNKGNFPGRFSGRQFSNSRSEMNVSTLELGDSALYLCASSPTSPNPYEQYFGPGTRLTVT.

CDR3 residues: CASSGEQGRSNTEAFF. DNA for the CDR3: TGTGCCAGCTCCGGGGAACAGGGAAGATCGAACACTGAAGCTTTCTTT. The chain has TRBV18 and TRBJ1-1; D is possibly TRBD1 (6 bases). This CDR3 region has 16 residues. V lost 6 bases and J 1 base, leaving 18 bases between the germline ends. Germline values: CDR1 KGHSH, CDR2 LQKENI.

The chain is built from TRBV30 and TRBJ2-5; 10 positions agree with TRBD2. The germline V gene has CDR1 GTSNPN and CDR2 SVGIG (reference sequence). This CDR3 is 15 amino acids long. DNA of the CDR3: TGTGCTACTGCAGTAGCGGGGGGCCGGGTGGAGACCCAGTACTTC. Amino acid sequence: CATAVAGGRVETQYF.

The chain combines TRBV15 with TRBJ1-2; 7 bases match TRBD1. CDR3 length: 13 amino acids. V shed 5 bases, J shed 6 bases, and the junction held 6 bases outside the gene matches. Per the germline V gene, CDR1 is LNHNV and CDR2 is YYDKDF (reference sequence). The CDR3 protein is CATSGRQGDGYTF. CDR3 nucleotides: TGTGCCACCAGCGGACGACAGGGAGATGGCTACACCTTC.

The V and J genes are TRBV27 and TRBJ1-5; D remains unclear. Germline V gene sequence: CDR1 MNHEY, CDR2 SMNVEV (reference sequence). V was pared by 5 bases and J by 1 base, with 6 bases between. The CDR3 runs to 13 residues. The chain's CDR3 is CASSGQSNQPQHF. The CDR3 DNA follows: TGTGCCAGCAGTGGGCAGAGCAATCAGCCCCAGCATTTT.

The gene calls are TRBV7-9 and TRBJ2-5, with 7 bases identical to TRBD2. Germline V CDR1 and CDR2: SEHNR, FQNEAQ (reference sequence). J was trimmed by 5 bases and V by 3 bases; bases with no gene match: 6. The CDR3 length is 14 residues. DNA for the CDR3: TGTGCCAGCAGCTTGGGCATGGGGGGGGAGACCCAGTACTTC. Translated, it gives CASSLGMGGETQYF.

The V call is TRBV6-1, the J call TRBJ1-1, with 8 bases that match TRBD1. This CDR3 region has 14 residues. Per the germline V gene, CDR1 is MNHNS and CDR2 is SASEGT. V lost 5 bases, J lost 0 bases, and 2 bases stayed unmatched. CDR3 region: CASSRDRMNTEAFF. As DNA, the CDR3 is TGTGCCAGCAGTCGGGACAGGATGAACACTGAAGCTTTCTTT.

This clone was observed a few times. J is TRBJ1-1 and V is TRBV27, with D perhaps matching TRBD1 (6 bases). Per germline, CDR1 MNHEY and CDR2 SMNVEV (reference sequence). The CDR3 runs 13 residues. The V end lost 7 bases, the J end lost 5 bases, and 14 bases lay between the germline ends. CDR3 bases: TGTGCCAGCAAGAACAGGGAGGGAACTGAAGCTTTCTTT. Protein product: CASKNREGTEAFF.

The chain employs TRBV28 and TRBJ1-1; a weak D match, TRBD1 (5 bases). From germline, CDR1 is MDHEN and CDR2 SYDVKM. CDR3 size: 15 residues. V lost 7 bases, J lost 0 bases, and 15 bases lay in between. As DNA, the CDR3 is TGTGCCAGCATCCGGGGCGGGATTATGAACACTGAAGCTTTCTTT. Amino acid sequence: CASIRGGIMNTEAFF.

This chain uses TRBV27 with TRBJ2-7; the match to TRBD1 covers 11 bases. V shed 6 bases, J shed 3 bases, and the junction held 7 bases outside the gene matches. This CDR3 comprises 15 residues. The germline CDR1 and CDR2 sequences are MNHEY and SMNVEV (reference sequence). This chain's CDR3 is CASRKGQGAYYEQYF. The CDR3 DNA is TGTGCCAGCAGAAAAGGACAGGGGGCCTACTACGAGCAGTACTTC.

The V gene is TRBV5-4, the J gene TRBJ2-7; D gene ambiguous. Germline V gene lookup returns CDR1 SGHNT and CDR2 YYREEE (reference sequence). V dropped 4 bases and J dropped 4 bases, with 15 bases sitting between them. CDR3 size: 14 residues. The CDR3 region is CASSPAPGGYEQYF. The CDR3 DNA reads TGTGCCAGCAGCCCAGCTCCGGGTGGTTACGAGCAGTACTTC.

This chain links TRBV15 with TRBJ1-3; D is unresolved. The CDR3 extends over 15 amino acids. Germline V gene sequence: CDR1 LNHNV, CDR2 YYDKDF (reference sequence). With 2 bases removed from V and 7 bases from J, the gap between germline ends came to 15 bases. CDR3 DNA: TGTGCCACCAGCAGATACGGGATGGGTTTGAACACCATATATTTT. Translation gives CATSRYGMGLNTIYF. The full variable domain, completed using reference TRBV15 and TRBJ1-3, is DAMVIQNPRYQVTQFGKPVTLSCSQTLNHNVMYWYQQKSSQAPKLLFHYYDKDFNNEADTPDNFQSRRPNTSFCFLDIRSPGLGDTAMYLCATSRYGMGLNTIYFGEGSWLTVV.

The chain has TRBV4-1 and TRBJ2-2; 16 nucleotides match TRBD2. CDR1 is MGHRA, CDR2 YSYEKL, per germline. Unmatched junction bases numbered 8, after V lost 2 bases and J lost 5 bases. This CDR3 contains 19 residues. CDR3 DNA sequence: TGCGCCAGCAGCCAACTGGGACTAGCGGGAGGGCCGGGGACCGGGGAGCTGTTTTTT. The encoded protein is CASSQLGLAGGPGTGELFF.

The chain recombines TRBV7-2 with TRBJ2-7; 9 nucleotides line up with TRBD2. Germline V gene lookup returns CDR1 SGHTA and CDR2 FQGNSA. The CDR3 length is 15 residues. Losses at the gene ends were 1 base for V and 2 bases for J; bases not matched to a gene: 3. The CDR3 protein is CASSLDASGTYEQYF. The DNA of the CDR3 is TGTGCCAGCAGCTTAGACGCTAGCGGGACCTACGAGCAGTACTTC.

The chain joins TRBV19 to TRBJ2-5; 9 bases are shared with TRBD1. Near its end, the DNA agrees better with TRBJ2-7, so the J call may be wrong. Germline CDR1 reads LNHDA; CDR2 reads SQIVND (reference sequence). The CDR3 length is 15 residues. The CDR3 region is CASRPQGANHYEQYF. CDR3 coding DNA: TGTGCCAGTAGGCCACAGGGGGCGAACCACTACGAGCAGTACTTC.

This clone has a single count. V is TRBV28 and J is TRBJ1-5; 11 bases match TRBD1. There are 19 residues in the CDR3. CDR1 is MDHEN and CDR2 is SYDVKM in the germline V gene. V gave up 3 bases and J gave up 0 bases; unmatched junction bases: 10. This CDR3 reads CASSFSGTGGSYSNQPQHF. CDR3 sequence (DNA): TGTGCCAGCAGTTTTTCTGGGACAGGGGGATCTTATAGCAATCAGCCCCAGCATTTT.

This clone was counted once. The chain carries TRBV7-8 and TRBJ1-5; TRBD1 matches at 7 bases. Germline CDR1 and CDR2: SGHVS and FQNEAQ. V was pared by 5 bases and J by 1 base, with 8 bases of the junction left unmatched. The CDR3 covers 16 residues. CDR3 coding DNA: TGTGCCAGCAGCATCAACAGGGGCGCAAGCAATCAGCCCCAGCATTTT. Translating gives CASSINRGASNQPQHF.

V is TRBV7-9 and J is TRBJ2-7; 14 bases are a match to TRBD2. The CDR3 has 18 residues. CDR1 is SEHNR, CDR2 FQNEAQ, per germline (reference sequence). After removal of 5 bases from V and 2 bases from J, the junction contained 11 bases not matched to a gene. The CDR3 protein is CASSTQWTSGGSTYEQYF. CDR3 in DNA: TGTGCCAGCAGCACCCAATGGACTAGCGGGGGGTCCACCTACGAGCAGTACTTC.

The V call is TRBV28, the J call TRBJ1-1; D not resolved. V was cut by 4 bases and J by 8 bases, with 11 bases left in between. Germline-derived CDR1 and CDR2 are MDHEN and SYDVKM. The CDR3 is 12 residues long. CDR3 nucleotide sequence: TGTGCCAGCAGTTACGGAGGGAAGGAAGCTTTCTTT. Its translation: CASSYGGKEAFF.

This clone occurred once. The chain uses TRBV20-1 and TRBJ2-7, with D hard to call. Trimming removed 6 bases from V and 3 bases from J, with 6 bases in between. The germline gives CDR1 DFQATT, CDR2 SNEGSKA (reference sequence). This CDR3 is built from 10 residues. CDR3 amino acids: CSAWLYEQYF. The CDR3, as DNA: TGCAGTGCCTGGCTCTACGAGCAGTACTTC.

This chain joins TRBV5-6 and TRBJ1-2, with TRBD1 identical over 10 bases. The CDR3 runs to 13 residues. The V gene's germline CDR1 is SGHDT and CDR2 YYEEEE. V dropped 3 bases and J dropped 8; count of bases not matched to a gene: 4. In DNA, the CDR3 is TGTGCCAGCAGCTGGGACAGGGGACGCGGCTACACCTTC. Amino acid sequence: CASSWDRGRGYTF.

CDR3 protein: CATSRGGAGGYEKLFF. The CDR3 nucleotides read TGTGCCACCAGCAGAGGGGGCGCAGGGGGTTATGAAAAACTGTTTTTT. V and J are TRBV15 and TRBJ1-4, with 7 bases aligning to TRBD1. CDR1 LNHNV and CDR2 YYDKDF come from the germline V gene (reference sequence). The CDR3 has 16 residues. V lost 1 base, J lost 6 bases, and 8 bases stayed unmatched.

The chain joins TRBV2 to TRBJ1-1, with TRBD1 as a possible D gene (6 bases). The CDR3 extends over 14 amino acids. The germline V gene encodes CDR1 SNHLY and CDR2 FYNNEI. The ends were cut back, 8 bases at V and 8 bases at J, with 21 bases in the middle. CDR3 loop: CASATGSGLGEAFF. The CDR3 bases are TGTGCCAGCGCAACAGGGTCGGGTCTGGGCGAAGCTTTCTTT.

As to this clone: This CDR3 is also generated by other DNA sequences in the sample. V gene TRBV5-6 combines with J gene TRBJ2-3; TRBD2 agrees at 13 bases. CDR1 SGHDT and CDR2 YYEEEE come from the germline V gene. With 4 bases clipped from V and 5 bases from J, the junction kept 1 base outside the gene matches. The CDR3 is 14 residues long. The CDR3 DNA is TGTGCCAGCAGCCGACTAGCGGGGGGAGATACGCAGTATTTT. Translation gives CASSRLAGGDTQYF.

The V and J genes are TRBV15 and TRBJ1-1, with 10 bases that match TRBD1. J was trimmed by 0 bases and V by 2 bases; bases with no gene match: 6. This CDR3 comprises 17 residues. CDR1 LNHNV and CDR2 YYDKDF come from the germline V gene (reference sequence). The CDR3 reads CATSRLDRGLMNTEAFF. Written as DNA, the CDR3 is TGTGCCACCAGCAGACTCGACAGGGGGCTCATGAACACTGAAGCTTTCTTT.

The chain recombines TRBV6-5 with TRBJ1-2; TRBD1 aligns across 9 bases. The V gene end was trimmed by 6 bases and the J gene end by 4 bases; junction bases not matched to a gene: 3. This CDR3 comprises 13 residues. Germline CDR1 and CDR2: MNHEY and SVGAGI. Here the CDR3 reads CASRGQGPYGYTF. In DNA form, the CDR3 reads TGTGCCAGCAGAGGACAGGGGCCCTATGGCTACACCTTC.

The rearrangement uses TRBV6-5 and TRBJ2-1; the match to TRBD1 covers 7 bases. V dropped 2 bases and J dropped 5; count of bases not matched to a gene: 6. Per germline, CDR1 MNHEY and CDR2 SVGAGI. The CDR3 has 15 residues. In nucleotides, the CDR3 is TGTGCCAGCAGTTACAGGGACAGCTATAACAATGAGCAGTTCTTC. Its translation: CASSYRDSYNNEQFF.

This clone was found a few times. J is TRBJ2-5 and V is TRBV7-8; 7 bases fit TRBD1. This CDR3 has 14 residues. Germline CDR1 reads SGHVS; CDR2 reads FQNEAQ. The junction had 6 bases not matched to a gene; V was cut back by 5 bases and J by 3 bases. The CDR3, as DNA: TGTGCCAGCAGCGAAGGGACAGTAGAAGAGACCCAGTACTTC. It is translated as CASSEGTVEETQYF.